The 17 T cell receptor beta chains below come from one sample, sequenced in a study of cytomegalovirus exposure and HLA in healthy donors. Vbeta (60) and Jbeta (13) primers were used in the PCR. Clones were sequenced by immunoSEQ multiplex PCR, and TCRdb holds only the in-frame ones, with some missing. The repertoire holds 74,000 or so clones, around 81% seen once, with 5.5% in the top ten. Sequencing was carried out using PBMCs. All receptors come from a male donor in good health and CMV-seropositive.

The J gene is TRBJ2-7, the V gene TRBV29-1; D might be TRBD1 (5 bases). The CDR3 runs to 12 residues. V was pared by 7 bases and J by 0 bases, with 10 bases between. Germline V gene sequence: CDR1 SQVTM, CDR2 ANQGSEA. The CDR3 is CSASGFSYEQYF. The DNA for the CDR3 is TGCAGCGCCTCAGGGTTCTCCTACGAGCAGTACTTC.

V and J are TRBV11-2 and TRBJ2-2, with unresolved D. CDR1 SGHAT and CDR2 FQNNGV come from the germline V gene. The CDR3 has 15 residues. Trimming pared 5 bases from V and 4 bases from J, leaving 14 bases between. In DNA, the CDR3 is TGTGCCAGCAGCCACGCTGGGCGTATCACCGGGGAGCTGTTTTTT. Amino acids: CASSHAGRITGELFF.

The rearrangement joins TRBV7-2 to TRBJ1-1; possibly TRBD1 for D (5 bases). CDR1 and CDR2 (germline): SGHTA, FQGNSA. The V and J ends lost 6 bases and 0 bases respectively, with 14 bases between them. CDR3 length: 15 residues. CDR3 protein: CASRGGAGMNTEAFF. The CDR3 coding sequence is TGTGCCAGCAGGGGAGGGGCAGGCATGAACACTGAAGCTTTCTTT.

The gene calls are TRBV5-1 and TRBJ2-7; a possible D gene is TRBD2 (5 bases). There are 14 residues in the CDR3. V dropped 0 bases and J dropped 7 bases, with 14 bases sitting between them. The germline gives CDR1 SGHRS, CDR2 YFSETQ. The CDR3 nucleotides read TGCGCCAGCAGCTTGGGTAGTTTGCTAGCAGAGCAGTACTTC. Translation gives CASSLGSLLAEQYF.

This chain uses TRBV27 with TRBJ1-6; 8 nucleotides match TRBD1. CDR1 is MNHEY and CDR2 is SMNVEV in the germline V gene (reference sequence). The CDR3 is made up of 17 amino acids. The V and J ends lost 6 bases and 7 bases, in that order; junction bases with no gene match: 14. The CDR3 is CASSPKVGQVRNSPLHF. The CDR3 nucleotides are TGTGCCAGCAGCCCGAAAGTGGGACAGGTTAGAAATTCACCCCTCCACTTT.

In its sample, this clone was seen a few times. The gene calls are TRBV10-3 and TRBJ1-1; no reliable D call. V lost 11 bases, J lost 0 bases, and 19 bases lay in between. The CDR3 spans 15 residues. The germline CDR1 and CDR2 sequences are ENHRY and SYGVKD. CDR3 region: CAAGSQVIMNTEAFF. As DNA, the CDR3 is TGTGCCGCCGGGAGCCAGGTGATTATGAACACTGAAGCTTTCTTT.

This clone was counted between two and nine times. The J gene is TRBJ2-6, the V gene TRBV7-8; weak D call: TRBD2 (6 bases). CDR1 is SGHVS and CDR2 is FQNEAQ in the germline V gene. Trimming stripped 4 bases from V and 1 base from J, with 14 bases between. The CDR3 runs 17 residues. This CDR3 is CASSSSNRGSGANVLTF. The CDR3 DNA is TGTGCCAGCAGCTCATCTAATCGGGGGTCTGGGGCCAACGTCCTGACTTTC.

The rearrangement links TRBV28 to TRBJ1-5, with D possibly TRBD1 on 6 matching bases. Germline CDR1 is MDHEN and CDR2 is SYDVKM. This CDR3 is built from 14 residues. Trimming removed 5 bases from V and 0 bases from J, with 8 bases in between. DNA for the CDR3: TGTGCCAGCAGTAGGGGACATAGCAATCAGCCCCAGCATTTT. Its translation: CASSRGHSNQPQHF.

The chain employs TRBV10-2 and TRBJ2-1; 12 positions agree with TRBD2. CDR3 length: 13 residues. Germline loops: CDR1 WSHSY, CDR2 SAAADI. V was clipped by 7 bases and J by 9 bases; unmatched bases: 4. DNA for the CDR3: TGCGCCAGCACTAAGACTAGCGGGGGTGAGCAGTTCTTC. It codes for CASTKTSGGEQFF.

V and J are TRBV4-1 and TRBJ1-4; the D is unclear. Germline V gene data show CDR1 as MGHRA and CDR2 as YSYEKL. The V and J ends lost 5 bases and 10 bases respectively, with 8 bases between them. The CDR3 contains 11 residues. The CDR3 here is CASSSGVKLFF. As DNA, the CDR3 is TGCGCCAGCAGCAGCGGAGTAAAACTGTTTTTT.

V usage is TRBV6-1 and J usage is TRBJ2-5; TRBD2 matches at 8 bases. V shed 9 bases and J 2 bases; nucleotides not matched to a gene: 8. Germline assignment: CDR1 MNHNS and CDR2 SASEGT. There are 14 residues in the CDR3. The DNA for the CDR3 is TGTGCCAGTACCCTAGGACTAGCACAAGAGACCCAGTACTTC. Residues: CASTLGLAQETQYF.

The V and J genes are TRBV5-1 and TRBJ2-7; D is possibly TRBD1 (6 bases). The CDR3 contains 16 residues. CDR1 is SGHRS and CDR2 is YFSETQ in the germline V gene. Trimming shortened V by 4 bases and J by 6 bases, and 23 bases separated the two germline ends. CDR3 sequence reads: CASSPRGSGQRSEQYF. The CDR3 DNA reads as TGCGCCAGCAGCCCTAGGGGGTCCGGACAGCGTAGCGAGCAGTACTTC. The whole variable domain, filled in from reference TRBV5-1 and TRBJ2-7, reads KAGVTQTPRYLIKTRGQQVTLSCSPISGHRSVSWYQQTPGQGLQFLFEYFSETQRNKGNFPGRFSGRQFSNSRSEMNVSTLELGDSALYLCASSPRGSGQRSEQYFGPGTRLTVT.

The V and J genes are TRBV4-2 and TRBJ2-3, with 8 bases identical to TRBD1. The trim removed 4 bases at V and 3 bases at J, leaving 12 bases unmatched. CDR3 length: 17 residues. From germline, CDR1 is LGHNA and CDR2 YNFKEQ. The CDR3: CASSPTGGGDLTDTQYF. The CDR3 DNA is TGTGCCAGCAGCCCCACAGGGGGAGGAGACTTGACAGATACGCAGTATTTT.

The chain combines TRBV6-1 with TRBJ1-4, with D possibly being TRBD1 (6 bases). The V end lost 6 bases, the J end lost 2 bases, and 10 bases lay between the germline ends. The CDR3 extends over 14 amino acids. CDR1 is MNHNS, CDR2 SASEGT, per germline. CDR3 DNA sequence: TGTGCCAGCAGCGGGGGGGGCACTAATGAAAAACTGTTTTTT. Translating gives CASSGGGTNEKLFF.

The chain combines TRBV5-1 with TRBJ2-1, with 7 bases lining up with TRBD2. Germline CDR1 SGHRS, CDR2 YFSETQ. Unmatched junction bases numbered 12, after V lost 0 bases and J lost 3 bases. This CDR3 comprises 18 residues. The CDR3 DNA sequence: TGCGCCAGCAGCTTGGGAGGGAGGGGCATTCCCTACTACAATGAGCAGTTCTTC. Amino acids: CASSLGGRGIPYYNEQFF.

This clone was counted once. This sequence joins TRBV28 and TRBJ1-2; 9 bases agree with TRBD1. After removal of 4 bases from V and 0 bases from J, the junction contained 6 bases not matched to a gene. The CDR3 contains 16 residues. Germline loops: CDR1 MDHEN, CDR2 SYDVKM. The CDR3 bases are TGTGCCAGCAGTTGGCCGGGACAGGGATCTAACTATGGCTACACCTTC. This codes for CASSWPGQGSNYGYTF.

The V and J genes are TRBV6-1 and TRBJ2-2; D possibly corresponds to TRBD2 (5 bases). The germline V gene has CDR1 MNHNS and CDR2 SASEGT. CDR3 length: 13 amino acids. V dropped 7 bases and J dropped 1 base, with 7 bases sitting between them. CDR3: CASTRGNTGELFF. CDR3 DNA sequence: TGTGCCAGCACCCGGGGGAACACCGGGGAGCTGTTTTTT.